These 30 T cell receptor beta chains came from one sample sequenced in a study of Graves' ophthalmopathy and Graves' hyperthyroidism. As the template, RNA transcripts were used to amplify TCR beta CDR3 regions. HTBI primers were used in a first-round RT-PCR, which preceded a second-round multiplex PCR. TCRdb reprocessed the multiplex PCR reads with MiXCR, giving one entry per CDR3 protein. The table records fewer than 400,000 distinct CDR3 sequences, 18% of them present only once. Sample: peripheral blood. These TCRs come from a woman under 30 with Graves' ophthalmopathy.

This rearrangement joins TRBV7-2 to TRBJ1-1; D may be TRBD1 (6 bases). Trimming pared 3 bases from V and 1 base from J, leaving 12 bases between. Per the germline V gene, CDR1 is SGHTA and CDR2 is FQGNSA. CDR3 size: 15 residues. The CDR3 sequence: CASSFGQTRNTEAFF. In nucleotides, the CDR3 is TGTGCCAGCAGCTTCGGACAGACCAGGAACACTGAAGCTTTCTTT.

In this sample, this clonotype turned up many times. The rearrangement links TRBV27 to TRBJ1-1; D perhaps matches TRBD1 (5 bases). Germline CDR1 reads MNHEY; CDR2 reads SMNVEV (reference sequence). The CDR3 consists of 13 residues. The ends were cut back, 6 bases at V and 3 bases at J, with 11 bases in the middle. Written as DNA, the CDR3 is TGTGCCAGCAGAGGGGCGGTCGACACTGAAGCTTTCTTT. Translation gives CASRGAVDTEAFF.

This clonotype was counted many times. Here the CDR3 DNA reads TGTGCCAGCAGCTTCGGACTAGCGGGAGCGGGCGGGGAGCTGTTTTTT. Protein: CASSFGLAGAGGELFF. The chain links TRBV7-2 to TRBJ2-2; 13 nucleotides agree with TRBD2. Trimming took 3 bases from V and 7 from J; bases not matched to a gene: 5. The germline V gene has CDR1 SGHTA and CDR2 FQGNSA. The length of the CDR3 is 16 residues.

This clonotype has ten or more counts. CDR3 bases: TGTGCCAGCATCCCGGCAGGGGAAGACTATGGCTACACCTTC. The encoded protein is CASIPAGEDYGYTF. The chain links TRBV6-2 or TRBV6-3 to TRBJ1-2, with D tentatively TRBD1 (6 bases). This CDR3 region has 14 residues. Trimming took 7 bases from V and 3 from J, leaving 15 bases between them. Germline CDR1 MNHEY, CDR2 SVGEGT.

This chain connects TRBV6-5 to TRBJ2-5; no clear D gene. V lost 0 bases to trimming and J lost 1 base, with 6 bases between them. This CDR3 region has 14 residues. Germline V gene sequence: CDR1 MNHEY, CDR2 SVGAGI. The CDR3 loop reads CASSYSQAQETQYF. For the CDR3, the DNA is TGTGCCAGCAGTTACTCCCAGGCCCAAGAGACCCAGTACTTC.

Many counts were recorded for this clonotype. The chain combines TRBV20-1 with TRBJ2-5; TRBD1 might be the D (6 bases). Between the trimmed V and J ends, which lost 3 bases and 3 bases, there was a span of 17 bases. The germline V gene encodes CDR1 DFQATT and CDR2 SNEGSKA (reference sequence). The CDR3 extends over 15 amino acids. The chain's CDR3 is CSASFWQDSEETQYF. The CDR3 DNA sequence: TGCAGTGCTAGCTTCTGGCAGGACAGTGAAGAGACCCAGTACTTC.

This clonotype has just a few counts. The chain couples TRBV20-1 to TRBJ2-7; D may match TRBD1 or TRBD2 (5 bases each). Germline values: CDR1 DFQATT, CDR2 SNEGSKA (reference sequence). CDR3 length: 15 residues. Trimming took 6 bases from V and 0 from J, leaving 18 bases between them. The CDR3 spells CSAPSYGGLSYEQYF. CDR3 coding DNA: TGCAGTGCCCCCAGCTATGGGGGTCTCTCCTACGAGCAGTACTTC.

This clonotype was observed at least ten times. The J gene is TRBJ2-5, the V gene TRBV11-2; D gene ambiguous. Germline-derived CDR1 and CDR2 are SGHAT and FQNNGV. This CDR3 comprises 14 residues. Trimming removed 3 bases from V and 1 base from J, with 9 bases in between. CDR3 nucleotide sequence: TGTGCCAGCAGCTTCCCACAGTTCCAAGAGACCCAGTACTTC. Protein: CASSFPQFQETQYF.

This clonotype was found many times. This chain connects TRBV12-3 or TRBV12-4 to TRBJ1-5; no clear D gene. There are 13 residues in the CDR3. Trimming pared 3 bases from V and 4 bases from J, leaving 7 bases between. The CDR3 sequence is CASSLWVNQPQHF. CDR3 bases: TGTGCCAGCAGTTTGTGGGTTAATCAGCCCCAGCATTTT.

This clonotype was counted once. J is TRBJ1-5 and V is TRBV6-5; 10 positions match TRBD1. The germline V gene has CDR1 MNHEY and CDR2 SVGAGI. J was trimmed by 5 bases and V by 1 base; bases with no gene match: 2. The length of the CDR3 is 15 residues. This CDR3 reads CASSYWTGGDQPQHF. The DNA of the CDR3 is TGTGCCAGCAGTTACTGGACAGGGGGGGATCAGCCCCAGCATTTT.

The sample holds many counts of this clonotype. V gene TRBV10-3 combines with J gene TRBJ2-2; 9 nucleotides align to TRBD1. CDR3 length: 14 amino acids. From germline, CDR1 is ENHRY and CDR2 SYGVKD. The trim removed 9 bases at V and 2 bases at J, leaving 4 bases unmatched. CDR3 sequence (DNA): TGTGCCATATCGGGACAGGGAAACACCGGGGAGCTGTTTTTT. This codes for CAISGQGNTGELFF.

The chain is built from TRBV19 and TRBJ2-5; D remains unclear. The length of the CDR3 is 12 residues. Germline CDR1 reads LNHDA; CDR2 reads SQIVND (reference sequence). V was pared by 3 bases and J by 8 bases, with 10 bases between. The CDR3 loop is CASSIILGTQYF. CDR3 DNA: TGTGCCAGTAGTATTATTCTCGGAACCCAGTACTTC.

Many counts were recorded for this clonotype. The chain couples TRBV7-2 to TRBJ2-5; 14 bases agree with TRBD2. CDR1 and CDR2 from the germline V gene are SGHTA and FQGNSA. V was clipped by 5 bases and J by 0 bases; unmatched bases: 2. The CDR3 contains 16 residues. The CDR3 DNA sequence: TGTGCCAGCAGCCCGACTAGCGGGGGGGACCAAGAGACCCAGTACTTC. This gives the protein CASSPTSGGDQETQYF.

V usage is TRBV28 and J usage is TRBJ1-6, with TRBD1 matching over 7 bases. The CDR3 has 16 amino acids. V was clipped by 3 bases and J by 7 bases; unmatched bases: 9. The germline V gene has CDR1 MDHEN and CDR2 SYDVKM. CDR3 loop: CASSLFSGTDNSPLHF. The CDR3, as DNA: TGTGCCAGCAGTTTGTTTTCCGGGACAGACAATTCACCCCTCCACTTT.

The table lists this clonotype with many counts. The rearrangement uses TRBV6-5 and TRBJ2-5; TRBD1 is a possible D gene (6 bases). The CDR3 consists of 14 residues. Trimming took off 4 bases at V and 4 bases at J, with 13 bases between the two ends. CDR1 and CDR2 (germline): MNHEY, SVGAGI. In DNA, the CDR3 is TGTGCCAGCAGTTTCGGACAGTGGGGAGAGACCCAGTACTTC. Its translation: CASSFGQWGETQYF.

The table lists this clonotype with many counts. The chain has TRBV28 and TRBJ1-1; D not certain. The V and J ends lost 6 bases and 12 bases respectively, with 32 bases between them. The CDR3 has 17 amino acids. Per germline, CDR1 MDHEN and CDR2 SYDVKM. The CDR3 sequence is CASSSSPPRALPRGTFF. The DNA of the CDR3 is TGTGCCAGCAGCTCAAGCCCCCCTCGGGCGCTCCCGCGGGGAACTTTCTTT.

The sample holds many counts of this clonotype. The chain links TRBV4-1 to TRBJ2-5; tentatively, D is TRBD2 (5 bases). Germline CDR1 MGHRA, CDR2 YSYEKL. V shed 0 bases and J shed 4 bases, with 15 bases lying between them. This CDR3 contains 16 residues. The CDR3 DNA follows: TGCGCCAGCAGCCAAGATTCTCTCGGGGTTCGAGAGACCCAGTACTTC. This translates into CASSQDSLGVRETQYF.

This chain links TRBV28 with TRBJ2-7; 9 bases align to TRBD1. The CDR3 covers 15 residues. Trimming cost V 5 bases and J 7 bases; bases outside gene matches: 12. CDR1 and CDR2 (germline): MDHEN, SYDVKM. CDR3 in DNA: TGTGCCAGCAGTACCGTCAACAGGGGGCGGTGGGAGCAGTACTTC. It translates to CASSTVNRGRWEQYF.

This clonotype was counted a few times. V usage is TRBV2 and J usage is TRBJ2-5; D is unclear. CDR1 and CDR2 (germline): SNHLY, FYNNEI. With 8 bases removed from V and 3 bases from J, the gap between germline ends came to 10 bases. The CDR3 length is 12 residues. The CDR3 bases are TGTGCCAGCGGAATAAGGGAAGAGACCCAGTACTTC. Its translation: CASGIREETQYF.

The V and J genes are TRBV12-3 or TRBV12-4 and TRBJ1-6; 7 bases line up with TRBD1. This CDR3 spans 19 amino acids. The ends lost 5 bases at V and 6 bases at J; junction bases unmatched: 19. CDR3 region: CASSGPGGTTSKFNSPLHF. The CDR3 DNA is TGTGCCAGCAGTGGACCAGGGGGAACCACCAGCAAGTTTAATTCACCCCTCCACTTT.

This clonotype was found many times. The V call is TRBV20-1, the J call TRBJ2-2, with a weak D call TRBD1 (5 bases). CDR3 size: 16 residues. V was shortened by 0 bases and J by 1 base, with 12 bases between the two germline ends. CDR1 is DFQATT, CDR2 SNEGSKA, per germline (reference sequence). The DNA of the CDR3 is TGCAGTGCTAGAGATCCGGCAGGGTTGAACACCGGGGAGCTGTTTTTT. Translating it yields CSARDPAGLNTGELFF.

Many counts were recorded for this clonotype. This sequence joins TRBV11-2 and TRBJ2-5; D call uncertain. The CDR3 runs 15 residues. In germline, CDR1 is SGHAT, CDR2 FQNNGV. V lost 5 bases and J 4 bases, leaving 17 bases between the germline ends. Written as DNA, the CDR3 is TGTGCCAGCAGCCACGAAAACGGGCCCTTAGAGACCCAGTACTTC. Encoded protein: CASSHENGPLETQYF.

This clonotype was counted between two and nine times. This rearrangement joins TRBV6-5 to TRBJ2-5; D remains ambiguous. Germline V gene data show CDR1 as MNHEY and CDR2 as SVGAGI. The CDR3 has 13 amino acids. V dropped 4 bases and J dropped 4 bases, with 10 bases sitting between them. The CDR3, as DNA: TGTGCCAGCAGTTTTAGACCAGGAGAGACCCAGTACTTC. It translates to CASSFRPGETQYF.

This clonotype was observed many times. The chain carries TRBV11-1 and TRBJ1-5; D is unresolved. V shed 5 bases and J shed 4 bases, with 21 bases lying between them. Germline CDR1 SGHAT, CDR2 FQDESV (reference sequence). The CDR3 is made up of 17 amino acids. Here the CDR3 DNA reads TGTGCCAGCAGCCTGCCTCCCCCGTGGCCGTGGAATCAGCCCCAGCATTTT. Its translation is CASSLPPPWPWNQPQHF. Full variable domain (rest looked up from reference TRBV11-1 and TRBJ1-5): EAEVAQSPRYKITEKSQAVAFWCDPISGHATLYWYRQILGQGPELLVQFQDESVVDDSQLPKDRFSAERLKGVDSTLKIQPAELGDSAMYLCASSLPPPWPWNQPQHFGDGTRLSIL.

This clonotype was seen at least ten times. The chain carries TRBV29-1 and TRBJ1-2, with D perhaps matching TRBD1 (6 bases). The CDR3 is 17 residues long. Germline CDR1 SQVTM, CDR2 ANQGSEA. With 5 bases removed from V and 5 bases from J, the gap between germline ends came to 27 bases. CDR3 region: CSVPGWGQGNLDYGYTF. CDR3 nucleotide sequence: TGCAGCGTTCCCGGATGGGGACAAGGCAATCTAGATTATGGCTACACCTTC.

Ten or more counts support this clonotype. CDR3 protein: CASSPLTANTEAFF. The CDR3 nucleotides read TGTGCCAGTAGTCCCCTGACAGCGAACACTGAAGCTTTCTTT. The rearrangement uses TRBV19 and TRBJ1-1; D might be TRBD1 (5 bases). With 5 bases removed from V and 1 base from J, the gap between germline ends came to 11 bases. The CDR3 has 14 amino acids. CDR1 is LNHDA, CDR2 SQIVND, per germline (reference sequence).

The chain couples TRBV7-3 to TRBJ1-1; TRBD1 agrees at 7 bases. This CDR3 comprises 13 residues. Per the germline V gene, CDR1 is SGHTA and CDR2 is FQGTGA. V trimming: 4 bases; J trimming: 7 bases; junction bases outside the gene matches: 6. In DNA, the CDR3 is TGTGCCAGCAGCTCTACAGGGGCTAGTGAAGCTTTCTTT. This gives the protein CASSSTGASEAFF.

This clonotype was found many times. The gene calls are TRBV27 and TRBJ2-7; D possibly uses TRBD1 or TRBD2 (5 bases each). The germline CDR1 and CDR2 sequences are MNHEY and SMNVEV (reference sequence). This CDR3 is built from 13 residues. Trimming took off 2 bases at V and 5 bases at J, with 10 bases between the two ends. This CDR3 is CASSLRGDDEQYF. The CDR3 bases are TGTGCCAGCAGTTTACGGGGCGACGACGAGCAGTACTTC.

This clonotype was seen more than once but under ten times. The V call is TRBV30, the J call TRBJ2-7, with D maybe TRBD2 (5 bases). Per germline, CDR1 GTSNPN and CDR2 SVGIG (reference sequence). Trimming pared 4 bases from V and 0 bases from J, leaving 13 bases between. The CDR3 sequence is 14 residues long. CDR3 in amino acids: CAWNLLGSSYEQYF. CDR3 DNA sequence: TGTGCCTGGAACTTACTGGGGAGCTCCTACGAGCAGTACTTC.

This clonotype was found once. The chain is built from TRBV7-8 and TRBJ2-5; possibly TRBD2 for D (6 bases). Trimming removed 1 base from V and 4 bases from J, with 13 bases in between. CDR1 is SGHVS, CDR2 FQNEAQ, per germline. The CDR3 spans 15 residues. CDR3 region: CASSLDAREVETQYF. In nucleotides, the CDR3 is TGTGCCAGCAGCTTAGATGCCAGGGAGGTAGAGACCCAGTACTTC.